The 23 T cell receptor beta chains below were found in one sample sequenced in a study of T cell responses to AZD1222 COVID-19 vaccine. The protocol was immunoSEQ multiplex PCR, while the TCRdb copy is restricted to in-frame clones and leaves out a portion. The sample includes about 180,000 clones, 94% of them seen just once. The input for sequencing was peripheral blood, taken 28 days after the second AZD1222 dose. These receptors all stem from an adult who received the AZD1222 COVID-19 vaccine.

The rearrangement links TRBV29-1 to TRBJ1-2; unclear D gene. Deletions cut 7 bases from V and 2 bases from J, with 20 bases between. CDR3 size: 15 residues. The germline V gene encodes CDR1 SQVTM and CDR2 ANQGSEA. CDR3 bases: TGCAGCGCCGGAACCGGGTCGATGAGGAACTATGGCTACACCTTC. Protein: CSAGTGSMRNYGYTF.

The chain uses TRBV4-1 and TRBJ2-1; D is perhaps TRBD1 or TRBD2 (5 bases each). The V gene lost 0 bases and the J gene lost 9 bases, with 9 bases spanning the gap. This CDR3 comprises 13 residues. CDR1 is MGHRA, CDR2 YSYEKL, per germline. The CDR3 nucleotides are TGCGCCAGCAGCCAAGAGAGGGGAAGTGAGCAGTTCTTC. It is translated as CASSQERGSEQFF.

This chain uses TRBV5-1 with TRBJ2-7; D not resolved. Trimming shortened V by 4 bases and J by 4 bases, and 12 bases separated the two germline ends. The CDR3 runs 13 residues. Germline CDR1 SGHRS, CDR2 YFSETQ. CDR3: CASSPVLGYEQYF. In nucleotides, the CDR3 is TGCGCCAGCAGCCCAGTCCTGGGGTACGAGCAGTACTTC.

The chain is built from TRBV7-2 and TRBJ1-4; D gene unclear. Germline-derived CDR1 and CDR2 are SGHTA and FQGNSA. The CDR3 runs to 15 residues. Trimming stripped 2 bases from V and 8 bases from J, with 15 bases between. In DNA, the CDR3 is TGTGCCAGCAGCTTAAGTGTGGACCCTGGGGAAAAACTGTTTTTT. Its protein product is CASSLSVDPGEKLFF. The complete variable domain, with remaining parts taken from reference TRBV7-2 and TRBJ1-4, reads GAGVSQSPSNKVTEKGKDVELRCDPISGHTALYWYRQSLGQGLEFLIYFQGNSAPDKSGLPSDRFSAERTGGSVSTLTIQRTQQEDSAVYLCASSLSVDPGEKLFFGSGTQLSVL.

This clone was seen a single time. CDR3 loop: CASSLGSLADFYNEQFF. The CDR3 DNA follows: TGTGCCAGCAGCTTAGGGTCCTTAGCGGATTTTTACAATGAGCAGTTCTTC. V gene TRBV11-2 combines with J gene TRBJ2-1; maybe TRBD2 (6 bases). Deletions cut 1 base from V and 4 bases from J, with 17 bases between. The CDR3 consists of 17 residues. Germline loops: CDR1 SGHAT, CDR2 FQNNGV.

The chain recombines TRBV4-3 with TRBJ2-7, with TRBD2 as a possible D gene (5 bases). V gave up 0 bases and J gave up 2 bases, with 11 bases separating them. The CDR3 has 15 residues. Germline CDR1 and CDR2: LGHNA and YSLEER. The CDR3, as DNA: TGCGCCAGCAGCCAAGATCGGGATGCGGCCTACGAGCAGTACTTC. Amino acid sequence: CASSQDRDAAYEQYF.

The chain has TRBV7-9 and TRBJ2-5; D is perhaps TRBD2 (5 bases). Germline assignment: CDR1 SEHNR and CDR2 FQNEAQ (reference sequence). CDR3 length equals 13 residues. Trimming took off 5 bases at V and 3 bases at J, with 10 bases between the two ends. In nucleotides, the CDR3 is TGTGCCAGCAGCCGCGGACTCGAAGAGACCCAGTACTTC. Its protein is CASSRGLEETQYF.

The CDR3 loop reads CASSRGLAVTGELFF. CDR3 nucleotides: TGTGCCAGCAGCAGAGGACTAGCAGTCACCGGGGAGCTGTTTTTT. V usage is TRBV11-2 and J usage is TRBJ2-2; TRBD2 matches at 8 bases. The CDR3 has 15 residues. J gave up 4 bases and V 5 bases, and 6 bases lay outside the gene matches. CDR1 and CDR2 from the germline V gene are SGHAT and FQNNGV. The variable domain in full, with the rest retrieved from reference TRBV11-2 and TRBJ2-2, is EAGVAQSPRYKIIEKRQSVAFWCNPISGHATLYWYQQILGQGPKLLIQFQNNGVVDDSQLPKDRFSAERLKGVDSTLKIQPAKLEDSAVYLCASSRGLAVTGELFFGEGSRLTVL.

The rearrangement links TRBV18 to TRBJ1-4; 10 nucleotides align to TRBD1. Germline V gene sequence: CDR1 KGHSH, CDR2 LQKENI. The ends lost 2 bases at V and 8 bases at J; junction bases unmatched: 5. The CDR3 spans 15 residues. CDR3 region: CASSPKGTGVEKLFF. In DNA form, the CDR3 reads TGTGCCAGCTCACCAAAAGGGACAGGGGTGGAAAAACTGTTTTTT.

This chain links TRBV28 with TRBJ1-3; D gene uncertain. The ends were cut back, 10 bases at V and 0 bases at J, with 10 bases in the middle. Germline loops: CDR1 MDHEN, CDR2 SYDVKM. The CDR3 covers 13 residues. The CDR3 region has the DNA TGTGCCACCACGGGCCGCTCTGGAAACACCATATATTTT. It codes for CATTGRSGNTIYF.

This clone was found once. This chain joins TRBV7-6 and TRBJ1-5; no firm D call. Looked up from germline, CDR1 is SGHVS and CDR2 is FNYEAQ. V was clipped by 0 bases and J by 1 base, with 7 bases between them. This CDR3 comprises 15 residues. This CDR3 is CASSLALGSNQPQHF. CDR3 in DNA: TGTGCCAGCAGCTTAGCGTTAGGGAGCAATCAGCCCCAGCATTTT.

DNA for the CDR3: TGTGCCAGCAGTCTCCGAGGGACTAATGAAAAACTGTTTTTT. This sequence encodes CASSLRGTNEKLFF. The chain joins TRBV27 to TRBJ1-4; D gene ambiguous. The V end lost 5 bases, the J end lost 2 bases, and 9 bases lay between the germline ends. The CDR3 extends over 14 amino acids. Germline lookup yields CDR1 MNHEY and CDR2 SMNVEV (reference sequence).

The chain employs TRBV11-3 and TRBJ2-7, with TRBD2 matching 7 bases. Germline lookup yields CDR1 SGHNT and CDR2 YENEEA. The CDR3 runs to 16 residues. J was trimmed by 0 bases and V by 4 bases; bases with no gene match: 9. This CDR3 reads CASSYKLSGRSYEQYF. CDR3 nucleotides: TGTGCCAGCAGCTACAAGCTTAGCGGGCGCTCCTACGAGCAGTACTTC.

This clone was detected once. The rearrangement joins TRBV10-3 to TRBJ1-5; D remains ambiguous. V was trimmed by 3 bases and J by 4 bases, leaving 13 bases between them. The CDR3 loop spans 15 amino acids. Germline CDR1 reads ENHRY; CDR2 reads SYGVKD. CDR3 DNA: TGTGCCATCAGTGATGGAGGACTCCCGAATCAGCCCCAGCATTTT. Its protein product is CAISDGGLPNQPQHF.

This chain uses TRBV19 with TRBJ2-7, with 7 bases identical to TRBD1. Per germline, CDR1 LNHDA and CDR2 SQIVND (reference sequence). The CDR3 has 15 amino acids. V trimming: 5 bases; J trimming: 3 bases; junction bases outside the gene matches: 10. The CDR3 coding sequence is TGTGCCAGTAGTCCCATAGGGAACAGGGGCTACGAGCAGTACTTC. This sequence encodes CASSPIGNRGYEQYF.

The CDR3 coding sequence is TGCGCCAGCAGCCGGGAGCTGAACACTGAAGCTTTCTTT. This codes for CASSRELNTEAFF. This sequence joins TRBV5-1 and TRBJ1-1; no firm D call. Germline V CDR1 and CDR2: SGHRS, YFSETQ. The CDR3 length is 13 residues. Trimming shortened V by 4 bases and J by 0 bases, and 7 bases separated the two germline ends.

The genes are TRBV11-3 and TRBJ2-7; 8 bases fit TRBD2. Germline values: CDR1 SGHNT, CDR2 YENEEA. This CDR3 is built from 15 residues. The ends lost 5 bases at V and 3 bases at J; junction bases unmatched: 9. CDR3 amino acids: CASSRTGGALYEQYF. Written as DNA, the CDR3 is TGTGCCAGCAGCCGCACGGGAGGGGCCCTCTACGAGCAGTACTTC.

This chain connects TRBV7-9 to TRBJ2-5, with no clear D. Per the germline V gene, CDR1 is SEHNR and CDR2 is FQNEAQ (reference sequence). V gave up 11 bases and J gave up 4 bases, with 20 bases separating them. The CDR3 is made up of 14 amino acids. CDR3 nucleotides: TGTGCCGGGTTTGATATCTACGTGAGAGAGACCCAGTACTTC. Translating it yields CAGFDIYVRETQYF.

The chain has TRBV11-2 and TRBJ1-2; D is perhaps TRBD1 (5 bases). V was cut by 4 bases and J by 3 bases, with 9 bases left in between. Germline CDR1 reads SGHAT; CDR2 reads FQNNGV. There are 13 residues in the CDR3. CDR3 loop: CASSSGFDYGYTF. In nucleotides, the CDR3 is TGTGCCAGCAGCTCAGGGTTTGACTATGGCTACACCTTC.

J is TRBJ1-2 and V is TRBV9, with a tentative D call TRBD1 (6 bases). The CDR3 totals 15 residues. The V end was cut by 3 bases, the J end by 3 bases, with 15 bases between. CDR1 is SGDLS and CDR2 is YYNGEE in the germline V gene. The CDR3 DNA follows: TGTGCCAGCAGCGCACAGGGTTTTCCCTACTATGGCTACACCTTC. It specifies CASSAQGFPYYGYTF. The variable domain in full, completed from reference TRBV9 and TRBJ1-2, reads DSGVTQTPKHLITATGQRVTLRCSPRSGDLSVYWYQQSLDQGLQFLIQYYNGEERAKGNILERFSAQQFPDLHSELNLSSLELGDSALYFCASSAQGFPYYGYTFGSGTRLTVV.

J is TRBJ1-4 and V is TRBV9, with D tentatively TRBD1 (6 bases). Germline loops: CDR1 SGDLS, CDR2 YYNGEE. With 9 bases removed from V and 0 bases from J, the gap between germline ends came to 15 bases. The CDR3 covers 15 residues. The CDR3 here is CANRAENATNEKLFF. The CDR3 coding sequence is TGTGCCAACAGGGCGGAAAATGCAACTAATGAAAAACTGTTTTTT.

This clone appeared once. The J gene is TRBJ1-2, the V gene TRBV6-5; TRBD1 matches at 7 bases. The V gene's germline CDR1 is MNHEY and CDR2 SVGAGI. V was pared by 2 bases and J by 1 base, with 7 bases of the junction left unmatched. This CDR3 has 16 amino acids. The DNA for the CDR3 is TGTGCCAGCAGTTACCCCGGGACAGAACGTAACTATGGCTACACCTTC. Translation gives CASSYPGTERNYGYTF.

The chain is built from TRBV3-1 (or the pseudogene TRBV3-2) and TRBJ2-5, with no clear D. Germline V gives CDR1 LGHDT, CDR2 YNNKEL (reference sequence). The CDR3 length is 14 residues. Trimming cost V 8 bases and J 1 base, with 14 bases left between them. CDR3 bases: TGTGCCAGCCGCCCCCCTGGCGTCCAAGAGACCCAGTACTTC. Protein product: CASRPPGVQETQYF.